This T cell receptor (beta chain) was documented in a study of immune evolution from preneoplasia to lung adenocarcinoma (dated by TCRdb to the early 2020s). Background for the entire study: HLA loss of heterozygosity was observed in roughly 6.8%, 16% and 36% of AIS, MIA and ADC lesions, respectively, and was not observed in any AAH lesions. It was reported in the study that 95 to 120 samples were used for TCR sequencing. The immune data were integrated with whole exome sequencing and methylation data obtained from the same cohort of nodules. TCR sequencing data came from 50 to 55 patients. Class I HLA alleles were inferred from exome data with POLYSOLVER, and allele-specific HLA loss was detected with LOHHLA. Resected precursor lesions (AAH, AIS, MIA) and invasive adenocarcinomas were compared with paired morphologically normal lung tissue. Sample size was determined by specimen availability and not by a prior power calculation. The study combined immune gene expression, TCR sequencing and multiplex immunofluorescence to profile immune contexture across lung adenocarcinoma precursors and invasive adenocarcinoma. The overall cohort was made up of about 53 patients with pulmonary nodules who had surgical resection. General study outcomes and caveats: Because all patients came from Japan and China, whether the findings apply to Western populations was uncertain. The highest T cell clonality was observed in KRAS-mutant nodules compared with EGFR-mutant or double wild-type lesions. The highest top T cell clone frequencies were observed in normal lung, and a progressive decrease in top T cell clone frequencies appeared to occur from AAH through AIS, MIA and invasive adenocarcinoma. The findings rested on association rather than direct causation, and larger cohorts with long-term follow-up and longitudinal biopsies were considered necessary. Clonality was highest in normal lung, while later-stage lesions appeared to have lower clonality but higher T cell density and diversity.

Resection was performed on patients in Japan or China between the mid-2010s and the late 2010s. Two lung cancer pathologists independently reviewed H&E slides to confirm the histologic diagnosis of every case. Macro-dissection after pathologic assessment enriched premalignant or tumor cells for nucleic acid extraction. DNA was isolated from FFPE tissue using the AllPrep DNA/RNA FFPE Kit. The immunoSEQ hsTCRbeta Kit was used to sequence TCR beta CDR3 regions from DNA. Per the authors' processing: TCR sequencing data were analysed with the ImmunoSEQ Analyzer. T cell clonality was defined as 1 minus Pielou's evenness, as computed on productive rearrangements. To measure T cell diversity, the inverse Simpson index was applied to productive templates. T cell density was defined as TCR beta template counts normalized to usable DNA, with usable DNA estimated by amplifying and sequencing housekeeping genes. TCR metrics were compared across histologic stages using two-sided Kruskal-Wallis tests. TCRdb re-hosts the immuneACCESS table, in-frame sequences only. Its copies lack some clones; in the studies checked, an unresolved V gene accounts for under half of them, and the cause for the rest is not known. That table supplies the V and J calls and clone size; D and trimming were determined from the DNA. Counted in this sample were about 41,000 clones; approximately 79% of them appeared once. The ten biggest clones cover approximately 4.7% of the sample.

This clone appeared once. This receptor's antigen is unknown. No per-base quality is available; no much larger clone lies one base away. The CDR3 contains 15 residues, cysteine and phenylalanine counted. Only the CDR3 region is kept as DNA, spanning 45 bases read in frame from base 1. The germline V gene yields MDHEN for CDR1 and SYDVKM for CDR2. V loses 2 bases of germline sequence and J loses 9 bases, and the interval between the two ends is 16 bases. Recombination linked TRBV28 to TRBJ1-4; tentative D gene TRBD1, with 6 bases matching. The sequence was obtained from a person in their sixties or seventies with lung adenocarcinoma. The sample consisted of FFPE invasive lung adenocarcinoma tissue. The sample's cell subset or site label is to be understood as: frankly invasive lung adenocarcinoma (ADC). The sequenced DNA is TGTGCCAGCAGTTTAAGCAGGGGATTCCCCAAAAAACTGTTTTTT. Translated, this is CASSLSRGFPKKLFF.